This T cell receptor beta chain was recovered during a study of blood T cell repertoires in COVID-19. Study background: From the United States, Italy and Spain came samples of acute and convalescent COVID-19.

Clones were read by immunoSEQ multiplex PCR, and TCRdb kept only the in-frame ones, dropping some. The table lists roughly 200,000 clones, 75% to 90% of them singletons, with roughly 7.7% in the top ten. This TCR came from a woman aged 55-70 years with acute or convalescent COVID-19. The sample was peripheral blood.

This chain's CDR3 is CASRRSTGRSTSPLHF. CDR3 coding DNA: TGTGCCAGTAGACGCAGTACGGGGAGATCCACATCACCCCTCCACTTT. The J gene is TRBJ1-6, the V gene TRBV2; D not resolved. With 9 bases removed from V and 10 bases from J, the gap between germline ends came to 25 bases. CDR1 and CDR2 (germline): SNHLY, FYNNEI. There are 16 residues in the CDR3.